The 30 T cell receptor beta chains reported below all come from one sample, sequenced in a study of Ad26.COV2.S vaccination and SARS-CoV-2 variants. The protocol was immunoSEQ multiplex PCR, while the TCRdb copy is restricted to in-frame clones and leaves out a portion. The sample yields about 460,000 clones, about 88% seen once. The treatment here: 15 to 20 received Ad26.COV2.S at low or high dose, single or two shots; a few received placebo; per-sample allocation not given. Day 63 following the first vaccine or placebo injection was when the samples were taken. This specimen consisted of peripheral blood, obtained in a trial of Ad26.COV2.S vaccine versus placebo. These receptors originate from a person between 18 and 59 years old who received the Ad26.COV2.S COVID-19 vaccine or a placebo.

V is TRBV11-2 and J is TRBJ2-1, with D unresolved. The CDR3 contains 16 residues. V shed 1 base and J shed 5 bases, with 15 bases lying between them. CDR1 SGHAT and CDR2 FQNNGV come from the germline V gene. The CDR3 sequence is CASSLAPRFGNNEQFF. CDR3 DNA sequence: TGTGCCAGCAGCTTAGCCCCCCGGTTTGGAAACAATGAGCAGTTCTTC.

The J gene is TRBJ1-5, the V gene TRBV19; unclear D gene. The germline CDR1 and CDR2 sequences are LNHDA and SQIVND (reference sequence). Trimming took 4 bases from V and 9 from J, leaving 13 bases between them. The CDR3 runs to 13 residues. In nucleotides, the CDR3 is TGTGCCAGTAGTAATTCGGCTTCCGGGCCCCAGCATTTT. Translating gives CASSNSASGPQHF.

The J gene is TRBJ2-7, the V gene TRBV18; D tentatively fits TRBD1 or TRBD2 (5 bases each). The CDR3 extends over 17 amino acids. Germline V CDR1 and CDR2: KGHSH, LQKENI. Deletions cut 3 bases from V and 0 bases from J, with 18 bases between. CDR3 amino acids: CASSPTTPGTDSYEQYF. In nucleotides, the CDR3 is TGTGCCAGCTCACCCACCACCCCCGGGACCGACTCCTACGAGCAGTACTTC.

The gene calls are TRBV7-9 and TRBJ2-1; 9 bases are a match to TRBD2. The CDR3 loop spans 15 amino acids. The ends lost 5 bases at V and 9 bases at J; junction bases unmatched: 11. CDR1 is SEHNR and CDR2 is FQNEAQ in the germline V gene (reference sequence). The CDR3, as DNA: TGTGCCAGCAGCGCAAAGGGGGATAGCGGGAGTGAGCAGTTCTTC. Encoded protein: CASSAKGDSGSEQFF.

Worth noting for this clone: At the DNA level, this CDR3 is encoded by other sequences in the same sample as well. The chain uses TRBV9 and TRBJ1-5, with a possible D match to TRBD1 (5 bases). The ends were cut back, 0 bases at V and 2 bases at J, with 6 bases in the middle. This CDR3 contains 14 residues. The germline CDR1 and CDR2 sequences are SGDLS and YYNGEE. CDR3 sequence: CASSVGGGNQPQHF. The CDR3 DNA is TGTGCCAGCAGCGTAGGGGGCGGCAATCAGCCCCAGCATTTT.

This chain uses TRBV23-1 with TRBJ1-2; 9 bases fit TRBD1. TRBV23-1 is an ORF, with its function uncertain. V was pared by 6 bases and J by 4 bases, with 12 bases of the junction left unmatched. There are 16 residues in the CDR3. The CDR3 coding sequence is TGCGCCAGCAGCCACAATAGACAGGGGGAGGCCTATGGCTACACCTTC. Amino acid sequence: CASSHNRQGEAYGYTF.

The chain links TRBV10-2 to TRBJ2-7, with a possible D match to TRBD1 (5 bases). The CDR3 loop spans 17 amino acids. CDR1 and CDR2 from the germline V gene are WSHSY and SAAADI. V lost 0 bases to trimming and J lost 4 bases, with 19 bases between them. CDR3 sequence reads: CASSESTPGSWVYEQYF. The DNA for the CDR3 is TGCGCCAGCAGTGAGTCGACCCCAGGGTCATGGGTTTACGAGCAGTACTTC.

The chain uses TRBV10-3 and TRBJ2-2, with TRBD2 matching over 7 bases. Germline V lookup: CDR1 ENHRY, CDR2 SYGVKD. Trimming cost V 2 bases and J 6 bases; bases outside gene matches: 9. The CDR3 is 16 residues long. The CDR3 sequence: CAISEPRGGSAGELFF. CDR3 coding DNA: TGTGCCATCAGTGAGCCAAGGGGAGGGTCGGCCGGGGAGCTGTTTTTT.

The chain uses TRBV5-8 and TRBJ1-4; 9 nucleotides align to TRBD1. The CDR3 covers 16 residues. J was trimmed by 8 bases and V by 5 bases; bases with no gene match: 13. Germline V gene sequence: CDR1 SGHTS, CDR2 YDEGEE. CDR3 residues: CASRREPGQGGEKLFF. Written as DNA, the CDR3 is TGTGCCAGCAGACGCGAACCGGGACAGGGAGGGGAAAAACTGTTTTTT.

The J gene is TRBJ2-1, the V gene TRBV24-1; TRBD1 aligns across 9 bases. J was trimmed by 3 bases and V by 9 bases; bases with no gene match: 2. CDR1 and CDR2 from the germline V gene are KGHDR and SFDVKD. The CDR3 has 13 residues. The CDR3 bases are TGTGCCACCCGACAGGGGGGCTACAATGAGCAGTTCTTC. Translation gives CATRQGGYNEQFF.

This clone was detected once. This CDR3 is CASSLREAENEKLFF. The CDR3 region has the DNA TGTGCCAGCAGCTTGCGCGAGGCAGAAAATGAAAAACTGTTTTTT. The chain joins TRBV7-9 to TRBJ1-4; D is undetermined. CDR3 size: 15 residues. V was shortened by 3 bases and J by 5 bases, with 13 bases between the two germline ends. Germline-derived CDR1 and CDR2 are SEHNR and FQNEAQ (reference sequence).

This chain joins TRBV19 and TRBJ1-1, with a possible D match to TRBD1 (5 bases). Per the germline V gene, CDR1 is LNHDA and CDR2 is SQIVND (reference sequence). The CDR3 sequence is 15 residues long. Trimming removed 5 bases at V and 0 bases at J, with 13 bases between. CDR3 loop: CASSLARQLNTEAFF. CDR3 nucleotides: TGTGCCAGTAGTCTGGCGCGACAGCTGAACACTGAAGCTTTCTTT.

V is TRBV19 and J is TRBJ2-1; 13 nucleotides align to TRBD2. Unmatched junction bases numbered 9, after V lost 8 bases and J lost 5 bases. The CDR3 runs to 16 residues. CDR1 is LNHDA, CDR2 SQIVND, per germline (reference sequence). The CDR3 is CASSSPGLAGNNEQFF. In DNA form, the CDR3 reads TGTGCCAGTTCCTCCCCGGGACTAGCGGGAAACAATGAGCAGTTCTTC.

J is TRBJ2-7 and V is TRBV28; 9 bases are a match to TRBD2. Germline V CDR1 and CDR2: MDHEN, SYDVKM. V lost 6 bases and J lost 2; bases outside the gene matches: 5. This CDR3 has 14 residues. CDR3 DNA: TGTGCCAGCAGGAGACTAGCGGAGACCTACGAGCAGTACTTC. Amino acids: CASRRLAETYEQYF.

The sample holds one count of this clone. The chain recombines TRBV6-6 with TRBJ2-2; the match to TRBD1 covers 8 bases. The V and J ends lost 2 bases and 6 bases, in that order; junction bases with no gene match: 2. The CDR3 covers 14 residues. Germline V gives CDR1 MNHNY, CDR2 SVGAGI (reference sequence). Here the CDR3 DNA reads TGTGCCAGCAGTTACCGGACAGGGTCCGGGGAGCTGTTTTTT. It translates to CASSYRTGSGELFF.

The chain links TRBV7-9 to TRBJ1-1; D is ambiguous. Germline lookup yields CDR1 SEHNR and CDR2 FQNEAQ (reference sequence). V gave up 5 bases and J gave up 3 bases, with 16 bases separating them. This CDR3 spans 15 amino acids. CDR3 coding DNA: TGTGCCAGCAGCCCTAACATGGACGGCTACACTGAAGCTTTCTTT. This codes for CASSPNMDGYTEAFF.

The chain carries TRBV19 and TRBJ1-5; D may be TRBD1 (6 bases). Germline lookup yields CDR1 LNHDA and CDR2 SQIVND (reference sequence). The CDR3 has 16 residues. The V and J ends lost 3 bases and 2 bases respectively, with 14 bases between them. Here the CDR3 reads CASSIGVGARNQPQHF. The CDR3, as DNA: TGTGCCAGTAGTATTGGTGTGGGGGCGCGCAATCAGCCCCAGCATTTT. Full variable domain (missing parts from reference TRBV19 and TRBJ1-5): DGGITQSPKYLFRKEGQNVTLSCEQNLNHDAMYWYRQDPGQGLRLIYYSQIVNDFQKGDIAEGYSVSREKKESFPLTVTSAQKNPTAFYLCASSIGVGARNQPQHFGDGTRLSIL.

The chain is built from TRBV15 and TRBJ2-3, with a tentative D call TRBD1 (6 bases). V was trimmed by 5 bases and J by 0 bases, leaving 15 bases between them. The length of the CDR3 is 16 residues. The germline V gene has CDR1 LNHNV and CDR2 YYDKDF (reference sequence). The CDR3, as DNA: TGTGCCACCAGCCCCCAGGGGCCGACTAGCACAGATACGCAGTATTTT. Encoded protein: CATSPQGPTSTDTQYF.

This chain joins TRBV5-1 and TRBJ2-7, with 8 bases identical to TRBD1. The V and J ends lost 4 bases and 4 bases, in that order; junction bases with no gene match: 4. The CDR3 spans 13 residues. Germline V gene sequence: CDR1 SGHRS, CDR2 YFSETQ. The CDR3 DNA is TGCGCCAGCAGCAAGACAGGGGAATACGAGCAGTACTTC. Its protein product is CASSKTGEYEQYF.

V is TRBV27 and J is TRBJ2-7; 13 nucleotides agree with TRBD2. Germline CDR1 and CDR2: MNHEY and SMNVEV (reference sequence). V was clipped by 8 bases and J by 2 bases; unmatched bases: 6. The CDR3 spans 15 residues. The CDR3 spells CASCYGTSGTYEQYF. The CDR3 nucleotides read TGTGCCAGCTGCTACGGGACTAGCGGGACCTACGAGCAGTACTTC.

This chain uses TRBV19 with TRBJ1-2; D unresolved. Germline assignment: CDR1 LNHDA and CDR2 SQIVND (reference sequence). CDR3 length: 12 amino acids. V was pared by 4 bases and J by 8 bases, with 11 bases between. In DNA form, the CDR3 reads TGTGCCAGTAGTACCAAAGACACAGGCTACACCTTC. Translation gives CASSTKDTGYTF.

The genes are TRBV18 and TRBJ1-2; D remains unclear. Germline V lookup: CDR1 KGHSH, CDR2 LQKENI. V shed 0 bases and J shed 7 bases, with 15 bases lying between them. CDR3 length: 15 amino acids. CDR3 amino acids: CASSPPLLGSRGYTF. The CDR3 DNA follows: TGTGCCAGCTCACCACCTCTGTTAGGGTCGCGTGGCTACACCTTC.

In this sample, this clone turned up once. The chain links TRBV28 to TRBJ1-2; 7 positions agree with TRBD1. The CDR3 has 14 amino acids. V lost 8 bases to trimming and J lost 8 bases; unmatched junction nucleotides: 14. CDR1 and CDR2 (germline): MDHEN, SYDVKM. The CDR3 here is CASLTLGDSGGYTF. CDR3 nucleotides: TGTGCCAGCCTCACCCTTGGGGACAGCGGCGGCTACACCTTC.

The V and J genes are TRBV28 and TRBJ2-2, with 11 bases lining up with TRBD1. With 6 bases clipped from V and 6 bases from J, the junction kept 6 bases outside the gene matches. The CDR3 loop spans 15 amino acids. The germline CDR1 and CDR2 sequences are MDHEN and SYDVKM. CDR3 loop: CASRSPGQGAGELFF. In DNA form, the CDR3 reads TGTGCCAGCAGATCCCCGGGACAGGGGGCCGGGGAGCTGTTTTTT.

V is TRBV27 and J is TRBJ1-1; 7 bases map to TRBD1. This CDR3 is 13 amino acids long. J was trimmed by 3 bases and V by 7 bases; bases with no gene match: 5. Germline CDR1 is MNHEY and CDR2 is SMNVEV (reference sequence). CDR3 loop: CASTTDRDTEAFF. Here the CDR3 DNA reads TGTGCCAGCACTACTGACAGGGACACTGAAGCTTTCTTT.

The rearrangement uses TRBV2 and TRBJ2-1, with D perhaps matching TRBD2 (7 bases). Trimming removed 9 bases at V and 0 bases at J, with 12 bases between. This CDR3 contains 14 residues. Per the germline V gene, CDR1 is SNHLY and CDR2 is FYNNEI. DNA of the CDR3: TGTGCCAGGGAGGGGGGGAGCTCCTACAATGAGCAGTTCTTC. Encoded protein: CAREGGSSYNEQFF.

This clone was seen a handful of times. This chain uses TRBV10-3 with TRBJ1-4, with 8 bases lining up with TRBD1. Germline V gives CDR1 ENHRY, CDR2 SYGVKD. Trimming took 2 bases from V and 4 from J; bases not matched to a gene: 6. This CDR3 contains 16 residues. Here the CDR3 DNA reads TGTGCCATCAGTGAGGGAACCGGGACAGGTAATGAAAAACTGTTTTTT. It codes for CAISEGTGTGNEKLFF.

The CDR3 coding sequence is TGTGCCAGCAGCGAAAAGGCACTAGCTGGAGATACGCAGTATTTT. Its translation: CASSEKALAGDTQYF. V usage is TRBV7-8 and J usage is TRBJ2-3; possible D gene TRBD2, 6 bases. CDR1 and CDR2 (germline): SGHVS, FQNEAQ. The length of the CDR3 is 15 residues. V dropped 5 bases and J dropped 5 bases, with 17 bases sitting between them.

The genes are TRBV10-2 and TRBJ1-1, with no clear D. Germline V gene sequence: CDR1 WSHSY, CDR2 SAAADI. CDR3 length: 13 amino acids. Trimming removed 6 bases from V and 1 base from J, with 9 bases in between. The CDR3 sequence: CASRPTENTEAFF. The DNA of the CDR3 is TGCGCCAGCAGACCGACGGAGAACACTGAAGCTTTCTTT.

This chain joins TRBV12-5 and TRBJ1-5, with D tentatively TRBD1 (5 bases). Germline V gives CDR1 LGHNT, CDR2 FRNRAP. The V gene lost 1 base and the J gene lost 0 bases, with 7 bases spanning the gap. The CDR3 covers 15 residues. The DNA of the CDR3 is TGTGCTAGTGGTTTGGAGACAGCTAGCAATCAGCCCCAGCATTTT. As protein: CASGLETASNQPQHF.